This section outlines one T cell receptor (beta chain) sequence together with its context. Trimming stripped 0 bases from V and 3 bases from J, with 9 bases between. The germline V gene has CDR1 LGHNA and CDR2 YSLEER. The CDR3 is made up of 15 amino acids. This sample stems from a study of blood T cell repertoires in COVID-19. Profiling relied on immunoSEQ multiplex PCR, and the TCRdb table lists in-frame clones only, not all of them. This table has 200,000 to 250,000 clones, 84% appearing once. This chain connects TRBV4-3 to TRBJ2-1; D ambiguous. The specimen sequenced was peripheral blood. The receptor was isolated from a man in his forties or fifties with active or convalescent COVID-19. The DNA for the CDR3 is TGCGCCAGCAGCCAAGACCTGGCGGACTACAATGAGCAGTTCTTC. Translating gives CASSQDLADYNEQFF.